The 10 T cell receptor beta chains presented below share a single source sample, sequenced in a study of blood T cells in healthy people across ages. Together with a sample-barcoded 5' primer, a J-beta primer mix was included in a second PCR lasting about 7 to 12 cycles. TCRdb recomputed calls from the 5' RACE reads with MiXCR, one row per CDR3 protein. Of approximately 780,000 distinct CDR3 sequences in the sample, more than 25% were seen once. These records were also assigned to another study, of T cells of mothers and their children.

Sequenced material: blood. The receptor set was obtained from a boy aged 5-17 years in good health.

There are a few counts of this clonotype. The genes are TRBV18 and TRBJ1-6; D is ambiguous. Germline V lookup: CDR1 KGHSH, CDR2 LQKENI. Trimming removed 3 bases from V and 0 bases from J, with 15 bases in between. The CDR3 extends over 18 amino acids. Here the CDR3 DNA reads TGTGCCAGCTCACCCGGACTGCTTCCCAGCTCCTATAATTCACCCCTCCACTTT. Protein product: CASSPGLLPSSYNSPLHF.

In this sample, this clonotype turned up a few times. The genes are TRBV9 and TRBJ2-3; D is unclear. Trimming took 5 bases from V and 4 from J, leaving 14 bases between them. This CDR3 spans 14 amino acids. Germline-derived CDR1 and CDR2 are SGDLS and YYNGEE. The CDR3 is CASRPGDGSDTQYF. Written as DNA, the CDR3 is TGTGCCAGCAGGCCAGGCGATGGCTCAGATACGCAGTATTTT.

This clonotype was picked up a small number of times. The chain is built from TRBV28 and TRBJ1-1, with a possible D match to TRBD1 (5 bases). The germline V and J ends were trimmed by 7 bases and 5 bases, with 17 bases remaining between them. Germline lookup yields CDR1 MDHEN and CDR2 SYDVKM. CDR3 length equals 14 residues. The CDR3 DNA reads TGTGCCAGCACCCCGCTTGGGGGAGGGACTGAAGCTTTCTTT. This sequence encodes CASTPLGGGTEAFF.

This clonotype was detected only a few times. The rearrangement links TRBV6-1 to TRBJ2-1; 8 bases align to TRBD2. Per the germline V gene, CDR1 is MNHNS and CDR2 is SASEGT. J gave up 4 bases and V 0 bases, and 2 bases lay outside the gene matches. This CDR3 is built from 15 residues. CDR3 loop: CASSEAASGYNEQFF. In nucleotides, the CDR3 is TGTGCCAGCAGTGAAGCGGCTAGCGGGTACAATGAGCAGTTCTTC.

This clonotype was detected only a few times. The chain links TRBV24-1 to TRBJ2-5; a possible D gene is TRBD2 (6 bases). The closer fit of TRBJ2-7 to the DNA end suggests the J call may be wrong. The CDR3 totals 16 residues. Germline V lookup: CDR1 KGHDR, CDR2 SFDVKD. The CDR3: CATSEDGGLWDYEQYF. The CDR3 DNA follows: TGTGCCACCAGTGAAGATGGGGGACTGTGGGACTACGAGCAGTACTTC.

This chain uses TRBV20-1 with TRBJ2-5; the D gene could be TRBD1 or TRBD2 (5 bases each). CDR3 length: 13 amino acids. Germline loops: CDR1 DFQATT, CDR2 SNEGSKA (reference sequence). V was shortened by 5 bases and J by 1 base, with 11 bases between the two germline ends. As DNA, the CDR3 is TGCAGTGCTGGGGCAGGGACCCAAGAGACCCAGTACTTC. Amino acids: CSAGAGTQETQYF.

Only a few counts were recorded for this clonotype. The chain has TRBV2 and TRBJ2-2; D is perhaps TRBD1 (5 bases). With 7 bases removed from V and 8 bases from J, the gap between germline ends came to 14 bases. Germline CDR1 SNHLY, CDR2 FYNNEI. This CDR3 region has 13 residues. CDR3 protein: CASTSRVGGELFF. The CDR3 DNA is TGTGCCAGCACCAGCAGGGTTGGAGGGGAGCTGTTTTTT.

This clonotype was counted a few times. The chain's CDR3 is CATSDHRTGNTGELFF. CDR3 coding DNA: TGTGCCACCAGTGATCATAGGACAGGGAACACCGGGGAGCTGTTTTTT. The chain joins TRBV24-1 to TRBJ2-2; 7 nucleotides match TRBD1. Germline lookup yields CDR1 KGHDR and CDR2 SFDVKD. CDR3 length equals 16 residues. V lost 3 bases and J lost 1; bases outside the gene matches: 4.

The chain has TRBV4-3 and TRBJ1-2, with TRBD1 as a possible D gene (6 bases). CDR1 and CDR2 (germline): LGHNA, YSLEER. There are 15 residues in the CDR3. Trimming removed 1 base at V and 1 base at J, with 10 bases between. DNA for the CDR3: TGCGCCAGCAGCCAAGGGGGGGGCAATAACTATGGCTACACCTTC. Residues: CASSQGGGNNYGYTF.

This clonotype has more than one count but fewer than ten. The rearrangement joins TRBV12-3 or TRBV12-4 to TRBJ2-1; D gene ambiguous. The DNA matches TRBJ2-5 better at its end, which makes the J call doubtful. The CDR3 is 14 residues long. The CDR3 reads CASSSANLGETQYF. CDR3 DNA: TGTGCCAGCAGTTCCGCCAATTTGGGAGAGACCCAGTACTTC.